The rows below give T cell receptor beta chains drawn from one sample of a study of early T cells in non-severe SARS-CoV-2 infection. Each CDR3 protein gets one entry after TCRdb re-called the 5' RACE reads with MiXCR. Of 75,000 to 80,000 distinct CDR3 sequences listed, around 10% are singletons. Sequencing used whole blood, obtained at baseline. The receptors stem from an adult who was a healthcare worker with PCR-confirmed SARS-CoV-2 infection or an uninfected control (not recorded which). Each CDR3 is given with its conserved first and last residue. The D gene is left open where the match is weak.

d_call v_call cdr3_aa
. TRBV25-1 CASSGGSLAGNTIYF
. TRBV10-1 CASSERTQVGNTEAFF
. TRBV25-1 CASGSLGRRGEKLFF
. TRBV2 CASSEAGGQFKEQFF
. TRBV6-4 CASSDRTAGELFF
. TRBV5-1 CASSLSTDTQYF
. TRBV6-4 CASSDSGDTGELFF
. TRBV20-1 CSARVSRTSTDTQYF
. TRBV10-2 CASRGTYEAFF
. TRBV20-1 CSASDVLYYEQYF
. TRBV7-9 CASRRRSRNTEAFF
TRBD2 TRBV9 CASSPMGRGGPYNEQFF
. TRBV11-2 CASSRGLNTDTQYF
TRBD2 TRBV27 CASSFASGGEQYF
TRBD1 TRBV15 CATSRDREGAAIEAFF
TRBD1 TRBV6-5 CASRQGHSSGNTIYF
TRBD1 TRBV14 CASSQVQGAGYTF
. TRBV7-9 CASSDWISGANVLTF
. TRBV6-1 CASSDAGVTMNTEAFF
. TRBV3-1 CASSQAFYEQYF
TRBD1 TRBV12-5 CASGLVLGQESNQPQHF
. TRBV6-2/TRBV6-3 CASSYTGRLNTEAFF
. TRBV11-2 CASSLQAGDEKLFF
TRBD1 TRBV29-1 CSVGDSSEQFF
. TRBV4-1 CASSQAGTGNSPLHF
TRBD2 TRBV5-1 CASSPGLASDTQYF
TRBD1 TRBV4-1 CASSQPIRGQAGLNTEAFF
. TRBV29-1 CSVGAGDTEAFF
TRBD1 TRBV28 CASSLFGQGANYGYTF
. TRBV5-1 CASSLFQGQPYEQYF
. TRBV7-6 CASSTTDGYEQYF
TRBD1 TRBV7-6 CASSSLTGGANYGYTF
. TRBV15 CATSRDVGPWGTQYF
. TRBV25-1 CASSPHRKLSYEQYF
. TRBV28 CASSLLAVMNTEAFF
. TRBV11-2 CASSLESLETQYF
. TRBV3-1 CASSHRRSYNEQFF
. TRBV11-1 CASSQAGRDTQYF
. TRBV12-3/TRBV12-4 CASSLGRFTGELFF
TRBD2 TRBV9 CASSVGGAGGPIETQYF
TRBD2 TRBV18 CASSPRLAGNTGELFF
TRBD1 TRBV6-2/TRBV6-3 CASSYSGQGGTGELFF
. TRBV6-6 CASSPDRNHGYTF
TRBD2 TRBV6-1 CATGKLAGGTSYNEQFF